This TCR beta chain was identified in a study of early stage breast cancer tumors. Study-wide points: Compared with adjacent normal breast tissue, tumors showed 2.5 to 3-fold greater T cell density and higher clonality. Commonly generated sequences made up most enriched TCRB sequences shared between patients.

This CDR3 region has 14 residues. Germline CDR1 is SEHNR and CDR2 is FQNEAQ (reference sequence). V lost 1 base and J lost 5, with 11 bases in between. With respect to this clone: The antigen is not known.

This table comes from immunoSEQ multiplex PCR, and its TCRdb copy is limited to in-frame clones, with some not included. The table shows 40,000 to 60,000 clones, with roughly 84% occurring only once. The TCR originated in a person between 45 and 65 years old with breast cancer. The sequencing sample was made of blood. The chain recombines TRBV7-9 with TRBJ1-1; TRBD1 is a possible D gene (5 bases). The CDR3 DNA is TGTGCCAGCAGCTTAGGGGGGAGTAATACTGAAGCTTTCTTT. Translating it yields CASSLGGSNTEAFF.